This is a list of T cell receptor beta chains from one sample in a study of blood T cell repertoires in COVID-19. Sequencing was performed with immunoSEQ multiplex PCR; in TCRdb, only in-frame clones are kept and a portion is missing. The profile shows 240,000 or so clones, around 90% of them singletons. Specimen: peripheral blood. The receptor source for this set is a woman in her forties who had recovered from COVID-19. CDR3s include the opening cysteine and the closing phenylalanine or tryptophan. Fields, in order: V gene, CDR3 protein.

>TRBV6-1
CATIGAGATGELFF
>TRBV19
CASSTFGRTYGYTF
>TRBV19
CASSRAGEAFF
>TRBV5-4
CASSLEGAGGSSYEQYF
>TRBV19
CASRGLAKYGEQFF
>TRBV28
CASSLSISGELFF
>TRBV4-1
CASSQLWTPGGNTIYF
>TRBV10-3
CAISDGGANEKLFF
>TRBV27
CASSLQGREQFF
>TRBV19
CASSVSVQETQYF
>TRBV24-1
CATSDTGQAGGYTF
>TRBV19
CATSDRGGYGYTF
>TRBV7-2
CASSLTTGQIPQHF
>TRBV4-3
CASSQVQGAGSNQPQHF
>TRBV4-3
CASSQGPQGSSGEQYF
>TRBV6-5
CASSYRGAGEQFF
>TRBV18
CASSPRTGENTGELFF
>TRBV5-1
CASSLPNPSSGANVLTF
>TRBV5-1
CASSVEAYSAPQVF
>TRBV9
CASSRTSSYNEQFF
>TRBV7-2
CASSGPPLGDEQFF
>TRBV7-3
CASSLLAGGDTGELFF
>TRBV6-6
CASSQRRGAYEQYF
>TRBV29-1
CSVGLRGQGAIYGYTF
>TRBV30
CAWSVRGTAKPQHF
>TRBV10-3
CAISESWGRETQYF
>TRBV5-1
CASSTGTSSYEQYF